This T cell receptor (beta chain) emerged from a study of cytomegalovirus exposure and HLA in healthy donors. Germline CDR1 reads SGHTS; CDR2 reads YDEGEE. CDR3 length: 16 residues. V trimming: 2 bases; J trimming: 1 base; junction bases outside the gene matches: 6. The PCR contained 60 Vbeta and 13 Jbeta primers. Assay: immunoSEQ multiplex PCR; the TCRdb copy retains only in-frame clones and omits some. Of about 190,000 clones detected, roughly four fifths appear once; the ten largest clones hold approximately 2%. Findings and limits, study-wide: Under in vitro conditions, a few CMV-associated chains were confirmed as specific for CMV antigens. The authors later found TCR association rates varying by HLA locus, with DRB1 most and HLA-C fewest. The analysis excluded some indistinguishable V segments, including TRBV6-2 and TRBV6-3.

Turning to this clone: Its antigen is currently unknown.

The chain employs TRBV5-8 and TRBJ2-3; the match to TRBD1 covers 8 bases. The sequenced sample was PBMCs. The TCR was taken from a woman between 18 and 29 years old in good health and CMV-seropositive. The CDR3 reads CASSFSGGGGTDTQYF. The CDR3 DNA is TGTGCCAGCAGCTTTTCAGGGGGCGGAGGCACAGATACGCAGTATTTT.